The 27 T cell receptor beta chains given below trace back to one sample, sequenced in a study of blood T cell repertoires in COVID-19. Only in-frame clones appear in the TCRdb table, and some are missing; sequencing was by immunoSEQ multiplex PCR. The data show around 63,000 clones, approximately 86% seen once. Material: peripheral blood. These receptors were collected from a woman older than 75 with active COVID-19.

This chain connects TRBV6-2 or TRBV6-3 to TRBJ2-7; 14 nucleotides align to TRBD2. There are 16 residues in the CDR3. Per the germline V gene, CDR1 is MNHEY and CDR2 is SVGEGT. The junction had 5 bases not matched to a gene; V was cut back by 5 bases and J by 2 bases. The CDR3, as DNA: TGTGCCAGCAGTCAACGGGGACTAGCGGGGGCCTACGAGCAGTACTTC. This translates into CASSQRGLAGAYEQYF.

The chain joins TRBV11-2 to TRBJ2-7; TRBD2 matches at 11 bases. CDR1 is SGHAT, CDR2 FQNNGV, per germline. V lost 2 bases to trimming and J lost 5 bases; unmatched junction nucleotides: 5. The CDR3 is made up of 15 amino acids. CDR3 protein: CASSLSLAGGHEQYF. CDR3 DNA sequence: TGTGCCAGCAGCTTAAGTCTAGCGGGGGGCCACGAGCAGTACTTC.

The V and J genes are TRBV2 and TRBJ2-3; perhaps TRBD1 as D (7 bases). Trimming took 4 bases from V and 3 from J, leaving 11 bases between them. Per the germline V gene, CDR1 is SNHLY and CDR2 is FYNNEI. This CDR3 is 14 amino acids long. This CDR3 is CASSGQGGTDTQYF. CDR3 DNA sequence: TGTGCCAGCAGTGGGCAGGGGGGAACAGATACGCAGTATTTT.

The chain links TRBV9 to TRBJ2-1; 8 bases agree with TRBD2. The CDR3 is 17 amino acids. CDR1 and CDR2 (germline): SGDLS, YYNGEE. V lost 4 bases and J lost 0; bases outside the gene matches: 9. CDR3 DNA sequence: TGTGCCAGCAGCCCAATTAGCGGGGCAAGCTCCTACAATGAGCAGTTCTTC. Translated: CASSPISGASSYNEQFF. The entire variable domain, with the rest obtained from reference TRBV9 and TRBJ2-1, is as follows: DSGVTQTPKHLITATGQRVTLRCSPRSGDLSVYWYQQSLDQGLQFLIQYYNGEERAKGNILERFSAQQFPDLHSELNLSSLELGDSALYFCASSPISGASSYNEQFFGPGTRLTVL.

V gene TRBV11-3 combines with J gene TRBJ2-1, with D uncertain. CDR1 and CDR2 from the germline V gene are SGHNT and YENEEA. Trimming removed 1 base at V and 9 bases at J, with 13 bases between. The CDR3 extends over 14 amino acids. The CDR3 nucleotides read TGTGCCAGCAGCTTAGGACTGTTGCCGAGTGAGCAGTTCTTC. Translation gives CASSLGLLPSEQFF.

The chain is built from TRBV5-6 and TRBJ2-5; a weak D match, TRBD2 (6 bases). Germline loops: CDR1 SGHDT, CDR2 YYEEEE. Trimming left V 4 bases short and J 4 bases short, with 17 bases between. The CDR3 runs to 15 residues. The CDR3 is CASSASRTIRETQYF. As DNA, the CDR3 is TGTGCCAGCAGCGCCTCCCGGACTATTAGAGAGACCCAGTACTTC.

This rearrangement joins TRBV5-1 to TRBJ2-2, with 9 bases matching TRBD2. The germline gives CDR1 SGHRS, CDR2 YFSETQ. This CDR3 has 14 amino acids. The trim removed 4 bases at V and 8 bases at J, leaving 6 bases unmatched. The CDR3 DNA reads TGCGCCAGCAGCCTTGGGACTAGCAGGGGGGAGCTGTTTTTT. Translation: CASSLGTSRGELFF.

The chain is built from TRBV19 and TRBJ2-7, with 7 bases lining up with TRBD1. This CDR3 spans 14 amino acids. The trim removed 3 bases at V and 0 bases at J, leaving 2 bases unmatched. The V gene's germline CDR1 is LNHDA and CDR2 SQIVND (reference sequence). This CDR3 is CASSIGTVSYEQYF. Written as DNA, the CDR3 is TGTGCCAGTAGTATTGGGACAGTCTCCTACGAGCAGTACTTC.

The genes are TRBV12-3 or TRBV12-4 and TRBJ1-1; D remains ambiguous. The CDR3 extends over 13 amino acids. V lost 3 bases, J lost 0 bases, and 5 bases lay in between. CDR3 nucleotides: TGTGCCAGCAGTTTGCGAGTGAACACTGAAGCTTTCTTT. Amino acid sequence: CASSLRVNTEAFF.

The chain uses TRBV11-2 and TRBJ2-7; 11 bases are a match to TRBD1. The CDR3 sequence is 15 residues long. Unmatched junction bases numbered 3, after V lost 3 bases and J lost 2 bases. Germline lookup yields CDR1 SGHAT and CDR2 FQNNGV. As DNA, the CDR3 is TGTGCCAGCAGCTTGGGGACAGGGGGTACCTACGAGCAGTACTTC. It specifies CASSLGTGGTYEQYF.

J is TRBJ2-7 and V is TRBV28, with D possibly TRBD2 on 5 matching bases. This CDR3 spans 14 amino acids. Trimming shortened V by 8 bases and J by 2 bases, and 16 bases separated the two germline ends. Germline V gene lookup returns CDR1 MDHEN and CDR2 SYDVKM. CDR3 protein: CASQRTSAPYEQYF. CDR3 in DNA: TGTGCCAGCCAGCGGACTTCAGCCCCCTACGAGCAGTACTTC.

CDR3 nucleotides: TGCGCCAGCAGCTCACTACAGGGAATTCAATCACCCCTCCACTTT. This encodes CASSSLQGIQSPLHF. The J gene is TRBJ1-6, the V gene TRBV5-1; weak D call: TRBD1 (6 bases). Germline V gene sequence: CDR1 SGHRS, CDR2 YFSETQ. The CDR3 spans 15 residues. V dropped 3 bases and J dropped 10 bases, with 17 bases sitting between them.

CDR3 loop: CASSLKVSSNTGELFF. In nucleotides, the CDR3 is TGTGCCAGCAGCTTGAAGGTTAGCTCAAACACCGGGGAGCTGTTTTTT. This chain uses TRBV5-4 with TRBJ2-2; D not resolved. From germline, CDR1 is SGHNT and CDR2 YYREEE (reference sequence). V was pared by 1 base and J by 2 bases, with 12 bases between. The CDR3 consists of 16 residues.

The chain links TRBV5-1 to TRBJ2-7; 13 positions agree with TRBD2. V lost 4 bases to trimming and J lost 2 bases; unmatched junction nucleotides: 3. The CDR3 is made up of 15 amino acids. In germline, CDR1 is SGHRS, CDR2 YFSETQ. The CDR3 coding sequence is TGCGCCAGCAGCCCAGGGACTAGCGGGACCTACGAGCAGTACTTC. It translates to CASSPGTSGTYEQYF.

The CDR3 here is CATSSTSGGSDTQYF. The CDR3, as DNA: TGTGCCACCAGCTCCACTAGCGGGGGGTCAGATACGCAGTATTTT. The J gene is TRBJ2-3, the V gene TRBV24-1, with 12 bases lining up with TRBD2. CDR1 KGHDR and CDR2 SFDVKD come from the germline V gene. V shed 7 bases, J shed 4 bases, and the junction held 5 bases outside the gene matches. The CDR3 covers 15 residues.

The genes are TRBV7-9 and TRBJ2-1, with 7 positions matching TRBD2. The V and J ends lost 5 bases and 10 bases, in that order; junction bases with no gene match: 11. CDR1 is SEHNR, CDR2 FQNEAQ, per germline (reference sequence). CDR3 length equals 14 residues. CDR3 in DNA: TGTGCCAGCAGCCCCGTCCTGCGGGGAGGGGAGCAGTTCTTC. This translates into CASSPVLRGGEQFF.

The chain employs TRBV6-5 and TRBJ2-7; 9 nucleotides line up with TRBD2. V was pared by 5 bases and J by 11 bases, with 13 bases of the junction left unmatched. The CDR3 has 14 residues. Germline CDR1 MNHEY, CDR2 SVGAGI. CDR3 nucleotides: TGTGCCAGCAGTCCCTCCGGGACTAGCCCTTGGGAGTACTTC. Residues: CASSPSGTSPWEYF.

The V and J genes are TRBV19 and TRBJ1-1; the D is unclear. Trimming took 1 base from V and 1 from J, leaving 13 bases between them. The length of the CDR3 is 16 residues. Germline V gives CDR1 LNHDA, CDR2 SQIVND (reference sequence). In DNA, the CDR3 is TGTGCCAGTAGTATAGGGTGGGGAGGGCCGAACACTGAAGCTTTCTTT. Translating gives CASSIGWGGPNTEAFF.

V gene TRBV7-2 combines with J gene TRBJ1-1, with unresolved D. V was shortened by 5 bases and J by 4 bases, with 14 bases between the two germline ends. The germline gives CDR1 SGHTA, CDR2 FQGNSA. The CDR3 sequence is 14 residues long. CDR3 amino acids: CASSIGLSSTEAFF. CDR3 sequence (DNA): TGTGCCAGCAGCATAGGGTTAAGTAGCACTGAAGCTTTCTTT.

CDR3: CASEGRAYNEQFF. The CDR3 DNA is TGTGCTAGCGAGGGCAGAGCCTACAATGAGCAGTTCTTC. This sequence joins TRBV28 and TRBJ2-1; perhaps TRBD2 as D (5 bases). This CDR3 contains 13 residues. From germline, CDR1 is MDHEN and CDR2 SYDVKM. The whole variable domain, remainder taken from reference TRBV28 and TRBJ2-1, is DVKVTQSSRYLVKRTGEKVFLECVQDMDHENMFWYRQDPGLGLRLIYFSYDVKMKEKGDIPEGYSVSREKKERFSLILESASTNQTSMYLCASEGRAYNEQFFGPGTRLTVL.

The CDR3 spells CASSKVLRVIYEQYF. The CDR3 region has the DNA TGTGCCAGCAGCAAAGTCCTCCGGGTTATCTACGAGCAGTACTTC. The chain recombines TRBV21-1 with TRBJ2-7; no DNA check was done on the table's D call, TRBD2. TRBV21-1 counts as a pseudogene. The length of the CDR3 is 15 residues.

This chain uses TRBV2 with TRBJ2-2; no clear D. This CDR3 spans 14 amino acids. Looked up from germline, CDR1 is SNHLY and CDR2 is FYNNEI. V shed 2 bases and J shed 2 bases, with 6 bases lying between them. As DNA, the CDR3 is TGTGCCAGCAGTGAATTGAGAAACACCGGGGAGCTGTTTTTT. Translation gives CASSELRNTGELFF.

The chain combines TRBV5-4 with TRBJ2-5; 7 bases match TRBD2. V shed 6 bases, J shed 3 bases, and the junction held 8 bases outside the gene matches. CDR1 and CDR2 (germline): SGHNT, YYREEE (reference sequence). This CDR3 is 14 amino acids long. DNA for the CDR3: TGTGCCAGCACCGCCAGGACTAGTGAAGAGACCCAGTACTTC. It codes for CASTARTSEETQYF.

Here the CDR3 DNA reads TGTGCCAGCAGCCAGGGAACGGGGGGTCAGGGACTCCACACAGATACGCAGTATTTT. It codes for CASSQGTGGQGLHTDTQYF. The chain couples TRBV4-2 to TRBJ2-3; 7 nucleotides align to TRBD2. CDR1 is LGHNA and CDR2 is YNFKEQ in the germline V gene. V lost 3 bases to trimming and J lost 2 bases; unmatched junction nucleotides: 17. The CDR3 contains 19 residues.

V gene TRBV7-8 combines with J gene TRBJ1-4; 8 positions match TRBD1. V trimming: 2 bases; J trimming: 6 bases; junction bases outside the gene matches: 2. The CDR3 covers 14 residues. CDR1 is SGHVS, CDR2 FQNEAQ, per germline. The CDR3 loop is CASSLSGGDEKLFF. The CDR3 coding sequence is TGTGCCAGCAGCTTATCAGGGGGCGATGAAAAACTGTTTTTT.

The V gene is TRBV20-1, the J gene TRBJ2-1, with D perhaps matching TRBD1 (6 bases). The CDR3 extends over 11 amino acids. V was pared by 5 bases and J by 12 bases, with 14 bases between. Germline CDR1 and CDR2: DFQATT and SNEGSKA (reference sequence). CDR3 DNA: TGCAGTGCTGCTAGCAGCAGGGGGCAGTTCTTC. The encoded protein is CSAASSRGQFF.

J is TRBJ2-5 and V is TRBV5-5, with D possibly being TRBD2 (5 bases). This CDR3 region has 15 residues. Looked up from germline, CDR1 is SGHKS and CDR2 is YYEKEE (reference sequence). V gave up 2 bases and J gave up 1 base, with 12 bases separating them. This chain's CDR3 is CASSFEGGIQETQYF. CDR3 bases: TGTGCCAGCAGCTTCGAGGGTGGGATCCAAGAGACCCAGTACTTC.